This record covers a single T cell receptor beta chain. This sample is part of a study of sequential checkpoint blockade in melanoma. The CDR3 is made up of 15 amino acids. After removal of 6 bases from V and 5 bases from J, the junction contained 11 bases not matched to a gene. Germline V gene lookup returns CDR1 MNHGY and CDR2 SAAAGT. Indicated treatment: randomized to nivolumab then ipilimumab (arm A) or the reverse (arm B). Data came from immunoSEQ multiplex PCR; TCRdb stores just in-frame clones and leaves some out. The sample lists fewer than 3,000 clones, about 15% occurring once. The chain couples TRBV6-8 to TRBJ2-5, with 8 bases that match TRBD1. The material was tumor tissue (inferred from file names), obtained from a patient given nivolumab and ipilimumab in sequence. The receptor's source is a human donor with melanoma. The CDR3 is CASRRDRQGRETQYF. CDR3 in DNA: TGTGCCAGCAGGAGGGACAGACAGGGGCGGGAGACCCAGTACTTC.